The rows below give T cell receptor beta chains drawn from one sample of a study of T cell repertoires in cytomegalovirus infection. For these receptors, no antigen is known. TCRdb recomputed calls from the reads with MiXCR, one row per CDR3 protein. The sample includes around 900,000 distinct CDR3 sequences, roughly 31% of them seen just once. The input for sequencing was cultured CD8+ T cells from PBMCs, taken from culture after CMV antigen stimulation. The receptors come from a human donor in good health (CMV status not recorded). Some clones in this sample may be carry-over from other donors' samples. Both conserved end residues are part of each CDR3. The D gene is left open where the match is weak. Clone sizes are given selectively: once, few, many, or a class where the clone is expanded.

clone size	J gene	D gene	V gene	CDR3 DNA	CDR3 protein
NA	TRBJ2-1	TRBD2	TRBV14	TGTGCCAGCAGCCACTACACTAGCGGGGGGAATGAGCAGTTCTTC	CASSHYTSGGNEQFF
NA	TRBJ1-2	NA	TRBV29-1	TGCAGCGTTGGGGGGGCACTAAACTATGGCTACACCTTC	CSVGGALNYGYTF
NA	TRBJ1-5	NA	TRBV12-3/TRBV12-4	TGTGCCAGCACCGTTAACGCGGGGGGCGCGACCCAGCATTTT	CASTVNAGGATQHF
few	TRBJ2-3	TRBD1	TRBV23-1	TGCGCCAGCAGTCAATCCATGGACAGGGCTAGCACAGATACGCAGTATTTT	CASSQSMDRASTDTQYF
NA	TRBJ2-7	NA	TRBV19	TGTGCCAGTAGTATGGCAGGGAGTTTGGCCGAGCAGTACTTC	CASSMAGSLAEQYF
few	TRBJ2-1	TRBD2	TRBV6-5	TGTGCCAGCAGTACCGGGGGGACCTACAATGAGCAGTTCTTC	CASSTGGTYNEQFF
NA	TRBJ2-2	TRBD1	TRBV7-9	TGTGCCAGCAGCCCGGACAGGCGACCCGGGGAGCTGTTTTTT	CASSPDRRPGELFF
NA	TRBJ1-2	TRBD1	TRBV20-1	TGCAGTGCTTGGGGACAGACCGACTTC	CSAWGQTDF
many	TRBJ2-6	NA	TRBV6-1	TGTGCCACCCCGGGACGGAGTCGCTCTGGGGCCAACGTCCTGACTTTC	CATPGRSRSGANVLTF
NA	TRBJ2-1	TRBD1	TRBV12-3/TRBV12-4	TGTGCCAGCAGTAAAGGGACAGGGTGGAATGAGCAGTTCTTC	CASSKGTGWNEQFF
NA	TRBJ1-1	NA	TRBV7-6	TGTGTCAGCAGCCTCAATCGTCAGGGTGGCACTGAAGCTTTCTTT	CVSSLNRQGGTEAFF
NA	TRBJ2-2	NA	TRBV19	TGTGCCAGTAGTACCCCCCTGCGGGGGCCTAACACCGGGGAGCTGTTTTTT	CASSTPLRGPNTGELFF
NA	TRBJ1-5	NA	TRBV19	TGTGCCAGTAGTATCGACAGCCGTGGGCCCCAGCATTTT	CASSIDSRGPQHF
NA	TRBJ1-5	NA	TRBV12-3/TRBV12-4	TGTGCCAGCAGTATCGGGACGGAGAATACGCCCCAGCATTTT	CASSIGTENTPQHF
once	TRBJ2-2	TRBD1	TRBV6-2/TRBV6-3	TGTGCCAGCAGTTACTCGATCGGGACAGTTAAGGAGCTGTTTTTT	CASSYSIGTVKELFF
few	TRBJ1-2	NA	TRBV6-5	TGTGCCAGCCGCCGAGAGTCGGCGACGAACGGCTACACCTTC	CASRRESATNGYTF
NA	TRBJ1-2	NA	TRBV20-1	TGCAGTGCTGTCAGGGGAGATAGCTATGGCTACACCTTC	CSAVRGDSYGYTF
NA	TRBJ2-7	NA	TRBV3-1	TGTGCCAGCAGCCAAGGTAACAGCCCCTACGAGCAGTACTTC	CASSQGNSPYEQYF
NA	TRBJ2-2	TRBD1	TRBV19	TGTGCCAGTAGTATGGGGACAGGGGAGTTGTACACCGGGGAGCTGTTTTTT	CASSMGTGELYTGELFF
NA	TRBJ2-1	TRBD2	TRBV5-1	TGCGCCAGCAGCTTGGAGGCTAGCGGGGGCTATGCCTACAATGAGCAGTTCTTC	CASSLEASGGYAYNEQFF
once	TRBJ2-2	NA	TRBV13	TGTGCCAGCAGCCTCTACTTCATCGGCGGGGATGGCGGGGAGCTGTTTTTT	CASSLYFIGGDGGELFF
NA	TRBJ2-4	NA	TRBV6-8	TGTGCCAGCAGTCGGAGTTCGATCGATGAAGGGTTAGCCAAAAACATTCAGTACTTC	CASSRSSIDEGLAKNIQYF
many	TRBJ2-5	NA	TRBV7-2	TGTGCCAGCAGCTTAGAACTTACAGGGATGGAGACCCAGTACTTC	CASSLELTGMETQYF
NA	TRBJ1-5	TRBD1	TRBV24-1	TGTGCCACCAGTGATGGGACAGGGGCCCAGCCCCAGCATTTT	CATSDGTGAQPQHF
NA	TRBJ2-4	TRBD1	TRBV15	TGTGCCACCAGCACCCGACAGGGAAGGGTTCCGGGAAACATTCAGTACTTC	CATSTRQGRVPGNIQYF